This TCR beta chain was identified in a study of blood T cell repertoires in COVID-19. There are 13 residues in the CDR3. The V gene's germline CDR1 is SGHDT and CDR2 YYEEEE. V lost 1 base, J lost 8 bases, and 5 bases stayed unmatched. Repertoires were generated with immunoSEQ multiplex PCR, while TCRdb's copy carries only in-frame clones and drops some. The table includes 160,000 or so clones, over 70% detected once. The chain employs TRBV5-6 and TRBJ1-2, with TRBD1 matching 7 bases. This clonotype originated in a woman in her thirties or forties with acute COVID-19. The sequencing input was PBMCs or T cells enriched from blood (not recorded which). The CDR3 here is CASSLLPGGGYTF. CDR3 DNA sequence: TGTGCCAGCAGCTTGCTTCCAGGGGGAGGCTACACCTTC.